Listed below are T cell receptor beta chains from one sample, sequenced in a study of CD8 T cells in Susac syndrome. TCRdb re-derived calls from the immunoSEQ multiplex PCR reads in MiXCR, one entry per CDR3 protein. The table lists over 100,000 distinct CDR3 sequences, 96% of them singletons, with more than 0.12% in the top ten. Source material: CD4+ T cells from PBMCs. The receptors here all came from a human donor with Susac syndrome. Both conserved end residues are part of each CDR3. D genes are given only for firm matches. Expanded clones are given a class, and other clones once, few, many or no size at all.

abundance	v_gene	j_gene	d_gene	CDR3aa	CDR3nt
NA	TRBV29-1	TRBJ2-7	NA	CSVSPSVISYEQYF	TGCAGCGTTTCCCCCTCTGTTATCTCCTACGAGCAGTACTTC
NA	TRBV24-1	TRBJ2-5	NA	CATSDPSQETQYF	TGTGCCACCAGTGATCCGTCGCAAGAGACCCAGTACTTC
NA	TRBV24-1	TRBJ2-7	TRBD1	CATSGAGTGLYEQYF	TGTGCCACCAGTGGAGCCGGGACAGGGCTCTACGAGCAGTACTTC
NA	TRBV11-2	TRBJ2-3	NA	CASSLLHGSTDTQYF	TGTGCCAGCAGCTTACTTCACGGGAGCACAGATACGCAGTATTTT
NA	TRBV20-1	TRBJ2-1	NA	CSARDQGFHNEQFF	TGCAGTGCTAGAGATCAGGGCTTCCACAATGAGCAGTTCTTC
NA	TRBV5-6	TRBJ2-5	NA	CASSLEVETQYF	TGTGCCAGCAGCTTAGAGGTAGAGACCCAGTACTTC
NA	TRBV19	TRBJ2-5	TRBD2	CASSTGPSGSQETQYF	TGTGCCAGTAGTACGGGGCCTAGCGGGAGCCAAGAGACCCAGTACTTC
NA	TRBV18	TRBJ1-1	NA	CASSPGTNTEAFF	TGTGCCAGCTCACCCGGGACTAACACTGAAGCTTTCTTT
NA	TRBV12-3/TRBV12-4	TRBJ2-7	TRBD2	CASSPSTSGTVEYF	TGTGCCAGCAGCCCCTCAACTAGCGGGACGGTGGAGTACTTC
once	TRBV9	TRBJ1-5	NA	CASSVGRSYQPQHF	TGTGCCAGCAGCGTAGGGAGGAGCTATCAGCCCCAGCATTTT
NA	TRBV30	TRBJ1-1	TRBD1	CAWRADRGRGSTEAFF	TGTGCCTGGAGGGCTGACAGGGGGCGAGGGAGCACTGAAGCTTTCTTT
NA	TRBV28	TRBJ2-7	TRBD1	CASSQTRTGGLYEQYF	TGTGCCAGCAGCCAAACCCGGACAGGGGGCTTGTACGAGCAGTACTTC
NA	TRBV3-1	TRBJ1-1	NA	CASSRGGANTEAFF	TGTGCCAGCAGCCGGGGGGGGGCGAACACTGAAGCTTTCTTT
NA	TRBV28	TRBJ1-2	NA	CASRGVNYGYTF	TGTGCCAGCAGGGGAGTTAACTATGGCTACACCTTC
NA	TRBV4-1	TRBJ1-4	TRBD1	CASSQTGTALFF	TGCGCCAGCAGCCAAACCGGGACAGCTCTGTTTTTT
NA	TRBV7-2	TRBJ1-5	TRBD1	CASSATGSNQPQHF	TGTGCCAGCAGCGCGACAGGGAGCAATCAGCCCCAGCATTTT
NA	TRBV7-6	TRBJ1-4	TRBD1	CASSSRDSGNEKLFF	TGTGCCAGCAGCAGCCGGGACAGCGGTAATGAAAAACTGTTTTTT
once	TRBV20-1	TRBJ2-1	TRBD2	CSARDPRTSGSDEQFF	TGCAGTGCTAGAGATCCTCGGACTAGCGGGAGTGATGAGCAGTTCTTC
NA	TRBV13	TRBJ2-3	TRBD2	CASSSTSGSGTQYF	TGTGCCAGCAGCTCGACTAGCGGGAGCGGTACGCAGTATTTT
NA	TRBV12-3/TRBV12-4	TRBJ1-2	NA	CASSSPMAAYGYTF	TGTGCCAGCAGTTCCCCCATGGCGGCCTATGGCTACACCTTC
NA	TRBV7-3	TRBJ1-1	TRBD1	CASSPGTGANTEAFF	TGTGCCAGCAGCCCAGGGACAGGGGCGAACACTGAAGCTTTCTTT
NA	TRBV20-1	TRBJ1-5	NA	CSANVGARGQPQHF	TGCAGTGCTAACGTTGGGGCGAGAGGTCAGCCCCAGCATTTT
few	TRBV7-2	TRBJ2-6	NA	CASSSSSGANVLTF	TGTGCCAGCAGTTCCAGCTCTGGGGCCAACGTCCTGACTTTC
NA	TRBV3-1	TRBJ2-1	TRBD1	CASSHLGTGHNNEQFF	TGTGCCAGCAGCCACCTCGGGACAGGGCACAATAATGAGCAGTTCTTC
NA	TRBV6-5	TRBJ2-6	NA	CASSYVGQRPGANVLTF	TGTGCCAGCAGTTACGTAGGGCAGAGGCCTGGGGCCAACGTCCTGACTTTC
NA	TRBV2	TRBJ1-1	NA	CAGRDSRRAFF	TGTGCCGGCCGGGACTCCCGAAGAGCTTTCTTT
NA	TRBV3-1	TRBJ2-7	TRBD2	CASSQDYAAGASEQYF	TGTGCCAGCAGCCAAGATTATGCAGCGGGAGCCTCCGAGCAGTACTTC
NA	TRBV29-1	TRBJ2-3	TRBD2	CSVSLIVLSGLSTDTQYF	TGCAGCGTCTCCCTAATCGTCCTTAGCGGGTTAAGCACAGATACGCAGTATTTT
NA	TRBV29-1	TRBJ2-5	TRBD1	CSARTGEETQYF	TGCAGCGCGCGGACAGGAGAAGAGACCCAGTACTTC
NA	TRBV29-1	TRBJ1-4	NA	CSGGQTTNEKLFF	TGCAGCGGAGGACAGACAACTAATGAAAAACTGTTTTTT
NA	TRBV28	TRBJ1-2	NA	CASSYANRGYTF	TGTGCCAGCAGTTACGCTAATAGAGGCTACACCTTC